These 5 T cell receptor beta chains came from one sample sequenced in a study of blood T cell repertoires in COVID-19. The method was immunoSEQ multiplex PCR; TCRdb's version includes in-frame clones alone and lacks a portion of them. The sample carries around 390,000 clones, approximately 87% recorded once. Sequenced input: PBMCs or T cells enriched from blood (not recorded which). The receptors were gathered from a woman aged 45-59 years who had recovered from COVID-19.

CDR3 in DNA: TGCAGTGTTAAACAGGACTACGAGCAGTACTTC. It encodes CSVKQDYEQYF. This sequence joins TRBV20-1 and TRBJ2-7; TRBD1 might be the D (5 bases). The CDR3 is 11 residues long. V was clipped by 7 bases and J by 3 bases, with 10 bases between them. The germline gives CDR1 DFQATT, CDR2 SNEGSKA (reference sequence).

The chain combines TRBV7-2 with TRBJ1-1; D not resolved. V was cut by 5 bases and J by 0 bases, with 10 bases left in between. This CDR3 is built from 14 residues. Germline CDR1 and CDR2: SGHTA and FQGNSA. The CDR3 DNA reads TGTGCCAGCAGCCCCCGGGATTTGAACACTGAAGCTTTCTTT. Translated: CASSPRDLNTEAFF. The whole variable domain, remainder taken from reference TRBV7-2 and TRBJ1-1, is GAGVSQSPSNKVTEKGKDVELRCDPISGHTALYWYRQSLGQGLEFLIYFQGNSAPDKSGLPSDRFSAERTGGSVSTLTIQRTQQEDSAVYLCASSPRDLNTEAFFGQGTRLTVV.

The V and J genes are TRBV24-1 and TRBJ1-5; tentatively, D is TRBD1 (6 bases). V shed 7 bases and J shed 10 bases, with 16 bases lying between them. The CDR3 runs 13 residues. Germline CDR1 KGHDR, CDR2 SFDVKD. CDR3 protein: CATSVGGGGPQHF. For the CDR3, the DNA is TGTGCCACCAGCGTAGGGGGGGGAGGCCCCCAGCATTTT.

The V and J genes are TRBV27 and TRBJ1-5; D is possibly TRBD1 (5 bases). CDR1 is MNHEY, CDR2 SMNVEV, per germline (reference sequence). Trimming took 3 bases from V and 3 from J, leaving 6 bases between them. The CDR3 contains 13 residues. CDR3 nucleotides: TGTGCCAGCAGTTTGACAGTCAATCAGCCCCAGCATTTT. Its protein is CASSLTVNQPQHF.

The chain carries TRBV10-3 and TRBJ1-6; TRBD1 matches 7 bases. The V gene end was trimmed by 10 bases and the J gene end by 7 bases; junction bases not matched to a gene: 7. The germline CDR1 and CDR2 sequences are ENHRY and SYGVKD. CDR3 length: 13 residues. CDR3 residues: CANHDRVNSPLHF. DNA of the CDR3: TGTGCCAACCATGACAGGGTCAATTCACCCCTCCACTTT.